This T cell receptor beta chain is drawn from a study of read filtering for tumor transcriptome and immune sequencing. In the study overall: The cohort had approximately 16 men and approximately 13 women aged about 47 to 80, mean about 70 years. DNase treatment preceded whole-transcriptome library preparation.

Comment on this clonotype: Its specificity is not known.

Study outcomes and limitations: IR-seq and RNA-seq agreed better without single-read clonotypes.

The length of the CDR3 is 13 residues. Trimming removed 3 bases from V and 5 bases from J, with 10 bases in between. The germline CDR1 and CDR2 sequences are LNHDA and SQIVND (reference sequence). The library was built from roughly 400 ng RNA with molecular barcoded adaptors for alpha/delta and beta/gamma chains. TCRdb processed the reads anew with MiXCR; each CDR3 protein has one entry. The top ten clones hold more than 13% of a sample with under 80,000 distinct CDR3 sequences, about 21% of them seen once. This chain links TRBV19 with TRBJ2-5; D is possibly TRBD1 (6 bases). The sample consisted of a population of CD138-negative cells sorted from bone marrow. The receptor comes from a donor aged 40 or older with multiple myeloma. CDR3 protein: CASSINRVETQYF. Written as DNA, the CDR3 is TGTGCCAGTAGTATTAACAGGGTGGAGACCCAGTACTTC. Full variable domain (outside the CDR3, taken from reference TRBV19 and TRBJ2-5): DGGITQSPKYLFRKEGQNVTLSCEQNLNHDAMYWYRQDPGQGLRLIYYSQIVNDFQKGDIAEGYSVSREKKESFPLTVTSAQKNPTAFYLCASSINRVETQYFGPGTRLLVL.